The clone carrying this T cell receptor beta chain appeared a single time. Its antigen is as yet unknown. The sample originates from a study of cytomegalovirus exposure and HLA in healthy donors. PCR used 60 Vbeta primers and 13 Jbeta primers. Per the original data handling: Some 80 million unique TCR beta chains, about 12 million shared, were counted in a later analysis. Assay used: immunoSEQ multiplex PCR; TCRdb lists only in-frame clones, some missing. V and J calls and clone size are as listed in that table; D and trimming were resolved from the DNA. The sample records some 78,000 clones, roughly 80% being singletons. The V gene end was trimmed by 4 bases and the J gene end by 5 bases; junction bases not matched to a gene: 27. Germline CDR1 and CDR2: SGHRS and YFSETQ. The CDR3 loop spans 22 amino acids. Study-level results: The study assumed roughly uniform donor sequencing depth for presence/absence analyses.

The chain uses TRBV5-1 and TRBJ2-5, with TRBD2 identical over 12 bases. The sample was PBMCs. The sequence was collected from a man aged 45 to 65 in good health and CMV-seropositive. Here the CDR3 reads CASSPVTVRGGLAGHLLETQYF. CDR3 DNA: TGCGCCAGCAGCCCGGTCACGGTGCGGGGGGGACTAGCGGGCCATCTTCTCGAGACCCAGTACTTC.